Shown below are 23 T cell receptor beta chains from a single sample sequenced in a study of blood T cell repertoires in COVID-19. Generated by immunoSEQ multiplex PCR, the TCRdb table keeps only in-frame clones and is missing some. The table shows around 140,000 clones, with around four fifths occurring only once. The sequencing input was PBMCs or T cells enriched from blood (not recorded which). Every receptor here comes from a woman aged 45-65 years who had recovered from COVID-19.

This clone was seen just once. This chain links TRBV12-5 with TRBJ1-3; 8 positions match TRBD1. Germline-derived CDR1 and CDR2 are LGHNT and FRNRAP. Unmatched junction bases numbered 9, after V lost 5 bases and J lost 12 bases. This CDR3 is 13 amino acids long. The CDR3 loop is CASGRWTGISIYF. CDR3 sequence (DNA): TGTGCTAGTGGTAGGTGGACAGGGATAAGCATATATTTT.

V usage is TRBV28 and J usage is TRBJ1-2, with D tentatively TRBD1 (6 bases). The germline V and J ends were trimmed by 5 bases and 1 base, with 17 bases remaining between them. Germline CDR1 is MDHEN and CDR2 is SYDVKM. The CDR3 sequence is 16 residues long. The CDR3 DNA is TGTGCCAGCAGTCCCGATGGGGGCCCTTATAACTATGGCTACACCTTC. Translation gives CASSPDGGPYNYGYTF.

The chain joins TRBV7-2 to TRBJ1-5; D unclear. CDR1 is SGHTA, CDR2 FQGNSA, per germline. CDR3 length equals 16 residues. Trimming shortened V by 2 bases and J by 2 bases, and 13 bases separated the two germline ends. CDR3 bases: TGTGCCAGCAGCTTATTGGGAGCCCATGGCAATCAGCCCCAGCATTTT. Translating it yields CASSLLGAHGNQPQHF.

This clone was seen a handful of times. The rearrangement joins TRBV18 to TRBJ2-7; 9 bases agree with TRBD1. V trimming: 6 bases; J trimming: 2 bases; junction bases outside the gene matches: 8. From germline, CDR1 is KGHSH and CDR2 LQKENI. The CDR3 covers 15 residues. The CDR3 nucleotides are TGTGCCAGCTCCCCAGGGACAGGGTCCCCCTACGAGCAGTACGTC. Its protein product is CASSPGTGSPYEQYV.

The gene calls are TRBV28 and TRBJ1-5; D possibly corresponds to TRBD1 (6 bases). CDR1 is MDHEN, CDR2 SYDVKM, per germline. The CDR3 is made up of 16 amino acids. Trimming removed 5 bases from V and 0 bases from J, with 14 bases in between. The CDR3 region has the DNA TGTGCCAGCAGTCAAACCCCAGGGGTTAGCAATCAGCCCCAGCATTTT. It is translated as CASSQTPGVSNQPQHF.

This chain uses TRBV25-1 with TRBJ2-3, with D perhaps TRBD2 (5 bases). The CDR3 is made up of 14 amino acids. Trimming pared 4 bases from V and 1 base from J, leaving 9 bases between. The V gene's germline CDR1 is MGHDK and CDR2 SYGVNS. In DNA, the CDR3 is TGTGCCAGCAGTGGGGTGGGAGGCACAGATACGCAGTATTTT. Its translation: CASSGVGGTDTQYF.

This clone was detected a few times. The rearrangement uses TRBV4-2 and TRBJ2-3, with 10 positions matching TRBD2. V was pared by 4 bases and J by 4 bases, with 5 bases of the junction left unmatched. The germline CDR1 and CDR2 sequences are LGHNA and YNFKEQ. The CDR3 runs to 15 residues. Here the CDR3 reads CASSPQRGGADTQYF. The CDR3 DNA follows: TGTGCCAGCAGCCCCCAGCGGGGGGGCGCAGATACGCAGTATTTT.

This rearrangement joins TRBV10-3 to TRBJ2-7; TRBD1 matches 8 bases. This CDR3 is 17 amino acids long. CDR1 is ENHRY and CDR2 is SYGVKD in the germline V gene. Trimming removed 0 bases from V and 0 bases from J; junction bases left unmatched: 7. The CDR3: CAISESEGTGLSYEQYF. Here the CDR3 DNA reads TGTGCCATCAGTGAGTCGGAGGGGACAGGCCTCTCCTACGAGCAGTACTTC.

This clone was recorded once. The rearrangement links TRBV12-3 or TRBV12-4 to TRBJ1-5; D not certain. This CDR3 region has 12 residues. CDR3 loop: CASTYSNQPQHF. CDR3 sequence (DNA): TGTGCATCCACCTATAGCAATCAGCCCCAGCATTTT.

The genes are TRBV7-9 and TRBJ2-3, with D perhaps TRBD1 (6 bases). CDR1 is SEHNR, CDR2 FQNEAQ, per germline (reference sequence). V was clipped by 5 bases and J by 1 base, with 13 bases between them. CDR3 length: 15 residues. CDR3 amino acids: CASSLGRTGTDTQYF. The CDR3 bases are TGTGCCAGCAGCCTAGGCCGGACAGGCACAGATACGCAGTATTTT.

This clone was detected only a few times. The chain links TRBV5-4 to TRBJ2-7; 13 positions agree with TRBD2. Looked up from germline, CDR1 is SGHNT and CDR2 is YYREEE (reference sequence). There are 15 residues in the CDR3. The ends lost 0 bases at V and 7 bases at J; junction bases unmatched: 4. The CDR3 DNA sequence: TGTGCCAGCAGCTTGGGACTAGCGGGGGGCGGAGAGCAGTACTTC. Protein product: CASSLGLAGGGEQYF.

This clone was seen a handful of times. The V and J genes are TRBV9 and TRBJ2-1; tentatively, D is TRBD1 (6 bases). The CDR3 contains 13 residues. V dropped 6 bases and J dropped 3 bases, with 10 bases sitting between them. Germline CDR1 SGDLS, CDR2 YYNGEE. The CDR3 bases are TGTGCCAGCAAACAGGGTGACTACAATGAGCAGTTCTTC. This encodes CASKQGDYNEQFF.

In nucleotides, the CDR3 is TGTGCCAGCAGTGCGGCTCACGGCTACGAGCAGTACTTC. This encodes CASSAAHGYEQYF. The chain is built from TRBV12-3 or TRBV12-4 and TRBJ2-7; the D is unclear. The CDR3 contains 13 residues. The ends were cut back, 5 bases at V and 3 bases at J, with 11 bases in the middle.

This clone was counted once. The V gene is TRBV7-8, the J gene TRBJ2-1, with TRBD1 matching over 8 bases. Germline CDR1 reads SGHVS; CDR2 reads FQNEAQ. V trimming: 3 bases; J trimming: 5 bases; junction bases outside the gene matches: 3. This CDR3 contains 14 residues. The CDR3 sequence: CASSFQGAHNEQFF. For the CDR3, the DNA is TGTGCCAGCAGCTTTCAGGGGGCCCACAATGAGCAGTTCTTC.

V is TRBV6-5 and J is TRBJ1-1; TRBD1 is a possible D gene (6 bases). Trimming stripped 6 bases from V and 0 bases from J, with 8 bases between. The germline V gene encodes CDR1 MNHEY and CDR2 SVGAGI. This CDR3 is 13 amino acids long. CDR3 region: CASRDRLNTEAFF. The CDR3 DNA sequence: TGTGCCAGCAGGGACAGACTGAACACTGAAGCTTTCTTT.

Only a few counts were recorded for this clone. The rearrangement links TRBV4-2 to TRBJ1-2; TRBD1 might be the D (6 bases). V lost 1 base and J 1 base, leaving 10 bases between the germline ends. The CDR3 is 15 amino acids. Germline CDR1 reads LGHNA; CDR2 reads YNFKEQ. CDR3 bases: TGTGCCAGCAGCCAAGGACAGGAACTTAACTATGGCTACACCTTC. Residues: CASSQGQELNYGYTF.

The table lists this clone with a few counts. The chain employs TRBV5-1 and TRBJ2-5; possible D gene TRBD1, 6 bases. Germline CDR1 and CDR2: SGHRS and YFSETQ. This CDR3 has 14 amino acids. Trimming stripped 2 bases from V and 2 bases from J, with 10 bases between. The DNA for the CDR3 is TGCGCCAGCAGCTTAACAGGGAGACAAGAGACCCAGTACTTC. The encoded protein is CASSLTGRQETQYF.

The chain combines TRBV7-9 with TRBJ2-7; 11 nucleotides agree with TRBD1. Per the germline V gene, CDR1 is SEHNR and CDR2 is FQNEAQ (reference sequence). The CDR3 runs to 15 residues. The junction had 11 bases not matched to a gene; V was cut back by 7 bases and J by 6 bases. The CDR3 DNA sequence: TGTGCCAGCAACTCCCCGGGACAGGGGGTCGGCGAGCAGTACTTC. As protein: CASNSPGQGVGEQYF.

The chain carries TRBV28 and TRBJ1-5; a possible D gene is TRBD1 (5 bases). CDR1 is MDHEN and CDR2 is SYDVKM in the germline V gene. The CDR3 consists of 14 residues. V shed 7 bases and J shed 3 bases, with 13 bases lying between them. The CDR3 DNA sequence: TGTGCCAGCATTGCAGGGAAGTTCAATCAGCCCCAGCATTTT. Its translation: CASIAGKFNQPQHF.

The chain combines TRBV28 with TRBJ2-2; 8 bases align to TRBD2. V gave up 4 bases and J gave up 7 bases; unmatched junction bases: 5. The germline V gene has CDR1 MDHEN and CDR2 SYDVKM. The CDR3 runs 14 residues. Here the CDR3 reads CASSSTSEGGELFF. CDR3 nucleotides: TGTGCCAGCAGTTCGACTAGCGAAGGCGGGGAGCTGTTTTTT. Combining the CDR3 with reference TRBV28 and TRBJ2-2 gives the whole variable domain DVKVTQSSRYLVKRTGEKVFLECVQDMDHENMFWYRQDPGLGLRLIYFSYDVKMKEKGDIPEGYSVSREKKERFSLILESASTNQTSMYLCASSSTSEGGELFFGEGSRLTVL.

This clone was observed once. V and J are TRBV12-3 or TRBV12-4 and TRBJ2-7; 8 nucleotides match TRBD1. The junction had 9 bases not matched to a gene; V was cut back by 11 bases and J by 6 bases. The CDR3 covers 12 residues. The CDR3 here is CAVGQGYLEQYF. The CDR3 DNA sequence: TGTGCCGTAGGACAGGGATATCTCGAGCAGTACTTC.

The gene calls are TRBV5-8 and TRBJ1-1; TRBD1 is a possible D gene (6 bases). The V and J ends lost 4 bases and 1 base respectively, with 14 bases between them. Germline V gene data show CDR1 as SGHTS and CDR2 as YDEGEE. The CDR3 has 15 amino acids. The CDR3 nucleotides are TGTGCCAGCAGCCCGCCGGGACACCAGAACACTGAAGCTTTCTTT. Its protein product is CASSPPGHQNTEAFF.

This rearrangement joins TRBV21-1 to TRBJ2-7; TRBD2, the D gene given by the table, was not confirmed from the DNA. TRBV21-1 is an annotated pseudogene. The length of the CDR3 is 17 residues. In DNA form, the CDR3 reads TGTGCCAGCAGCATGGGACTTAGACGATTCCGGATTTGCGAGCAGTACTTC. This encodes CASSMGLRRFRICEQYF.